This entry lists 14 T cell receptor beta chains sequenced from one sample in a study of CD8 T cells in ankylosing spondylitis. MiXCR, run by TCRdb on the 5' RACE reads, gives a single entry per CDR3 protein. The data hold 250,000 to 400,000 distinct CDR3 sequences, with approximately 10% observed a single time. The sample comprised blood, either unsorted or a sorted T cell fraction (not recorded which). The receptors shown here come from a female donor with ankylosing spondylitis or in good health (not recorded which).

Regarding this clonotype: This sequence may be a read error, since a much larger clone differs from it by one base. The chain has TRBV28 and TRBJ2-5; D is uncertain. The CDR3 covers 12 residues. Germline V gene sequence: CDR1 MDHEN, CDR2 SYDVKM. V dropped 5 bases and J dropped 6 bases, with 10 bases sitting between them. The chain's CDR3 is CASSPWVKTQYF. The CDR3 DNA follows: TGTGCCAGCAGTCCCTGGGTTAAGACCCAGTACTTC.

The chain links TRBV14 to TRBJ1-1; TRBD1 is a possible D gene (6 bases). Between the trimmed V and J ends, which lost 4 bases and 0 bases, there was a span of 12 bases. This CDR3 has 15 amino acids. The germline gives CDR1 SGHDN, CDR2 FVKESK. CDR3: CASSPQGTVNTEAFF. CDR3 coding DNA: TGTGCCAGCAGCCCTCAGGGGACGGTGAACACTGAAGCTTTCTTT.

This clonotype was recorded at least ten times. This rearrangement joins TRBV11-2 to TRBJ2-1, with D possibly being TRBD1 (6 bases). V shed 3 bases and J shed 5 bases, with 14 bases lying between them. The CDR3 length is 15 residues. The V gene's germline CDR1 is SGHAT and CDR2 FQNNGV. CDR3 sequence: CASSFMDRSNNEQFF. In DNA, the CDR3 is TGTGCCAGCAGCTTTATGGACAGATCAAACAATGAGCAGTTCTTC.

The chain has TRBV20-1 and TRBJ2-3; 7 nucleotides agree with TRBD2. The CDR3 sequence is 15 residues long. Germline values: CDR1 DFQATT, CDR2 SNEGSKA (reference sequence). With 5 bases clipped from V and 3 bases from J, the junction kept 11 bases outside the gene matches. The CDR3 here is CSAPSGGTSTDTQYF. The CDR3 DNA reads as TGCAGTGCTCCCTCCGGGGGGACCTCGACAGATACGCAGTATTTT.

V usage is TRBV27 and J usage is TRBJ2-5; D call uncertain. Germline CDR1 reads MNHEY; CDR2 reads SMNVEV (reference sequence). The V gene lost 6 bases and the J gene lost 0 bases, with 23 bases spanning the gap. The CDR3 extends over 18 amino acids. DNA for the CDR3: TGTGCCAGCAGCCCGCACAAACCATCGAGGAACCACCAAGAGACCCAGTACTTC. The encoded protein is CASSPHKPSRNHQETQYF.

This clonotype was recorded at least ten times. The chain joins TRBV9 to TRBJ1-4, with D possibly matching TRBD1 (5 bases). Germline V CDR1 and CDR2: SGDLS, YYNGEE. The V end was cut by 4 bases, the J end by 4 bases, with 11 bases between. The CDR3 length is 14 residues. The CDR3 reads CASSTGGGNEKLFF. CDR3 nucleotides: TGTGCCAGCAGCACCGGGGGGGGTAATGAAAAACTGTTTTTT.

This clonotype was observed at least ten times. The V and J genes are TRBV10-3 and TRBJ2-7; TRBD1 matches at 8 bases. Germline V gene sequence: CDR1 ENHRY, CDR2 SYGVKD. This CDR3 region has 14 residues. Trimming at V came to 8 bases and at J to 0 bases, leaving 6 bases not matched to a gene. CDR3 in DNA: TGTGCCATCGGTCGGGACAGGAGCTCCTACGAGCAGTACTTC. Its protein is CAIGRDRSSYEQYF.

The chain carries TRBV25-1 and TRBJ2-7; 10 bases are a match to TRBD1. CDR1 MGHDK and CDR2 SYGVNS come from the germline V gene. Unmatched junction bases numbered 2, after V lost 8 bases and J lost 1 base. This CDR3 is built from 13 residues. CDR3 residues: CASGTGVSYEQYF. The CDR3 bases are TGTGCCAGCGGGACAGGGGTGTCCTACGAGCAGTACTTC.

This clonotype occurred many times. The rearrangement uses TRBV18 and TRBJ1-3; possibly TRBD1 for D (6 bases). The V gene lost 3 bases and the J gene lost 4 bases, with 13 bases spanning the gap. The V gene's germline CDR1 is KGHSH and CDR2 LQKENI. This CDR3 has 15 amino acids. In nucleotides, the CDR3 is TGTGCCAGCTCACCGGGGGGCGCCTCGGGAAACACCATATATTTT. Its protein is CASSPGGASGNTIYF.

This clonotype appeared many times. The chain couples TRBV6-4 to TRBJ2-2, with D hard to call. Trimming left V 6 bases short and J 5 bases short, with 10 bases between. The V gene's germline CDR1 is MRHNA and CDR2 SNTAGT. The CDR3 sequence is 13 residues long. CDR3 protein: CASSDRFTGELFF. DNA of the CDR3: TGTGCCAGCAGCGACCGGTTTACCGGGGAGCTGTTTTTT.

This clonotype occurred many times. This sequence joins TRBV20-1 and TRBJ2-4, with 7 bases that match TRBD1. There are 14 residues in the CDR3. The V and J ends lost 5 bases and 3 bases, in that order; junction bases with no gene match: 7. Per germline, CDR1 DFQATT and CDR2 SNEGSKA (reference sequence). The CDR3 protein is CSAPDRDGKNIQYF. CDR3 bases: TGCAGTGCTCCTGACAGGGATGGCAAAAACATTCAGTACTTC.

This clonotype was seen many times. This chain uses TRBV20-1 with TRBJ2-3, with 8 positions matching TRBD2. J lost 4 bases, V lost 2 bases, and 8 bases had no gene match. This CDR3 comprises 15 residues. Per germline, CDR1 DFQATT and CDR2 SNEGSKA (reference sequence). CDR3 loop: CSARNRGTRADTQYF. DNA for the CDR3: TGCAGTGCTAGAAATCGAGGGACTAGGGCAGATACGCAGTATTTT.

This clonotype was seen at least ten times. The V gene is TRBV20-1, the J gene TRBJ2-7; D possibly corresponds to TRBD1 (7 bases). Trimming removed 5 bases at V and 3 bases at J, with 14 bases between. The CDR3 runs 13 residues. The germline V gene encodes CDR1 DFQATT and CDR2 SNEGSKA (reference sequence). The CDR3, as DNA: TGCAGTGCTTTCTCAGGGGGGAGCTACGAGCAGTACTTC. It specifies CSAFSGGSYEQYF.

This clonotype has at least ten counts. The chain recombines TRBV25-1 with TRBJ2-6, with TRBD2 as a possible D gene (5 bases). CDR3 size: 17 residues. Germline CDR1 MGHDK, CDR2 SYGVNS. Trimming removed 6 bases at V and 0 bases at J, with 15 bases between. Here the CDR3 reads CASSDSKRGSGANVLTF. CDR3 DNA sequence: TGTGCCAGCAGCGACTCAAAACGGGGCTCTGGGGCCAACGTCCTGACTTTC.